Listed below are T cell receptor beta chains from one sample, sequenced in a study of blood T cell repertoires in COVID-19. Measured with immunoSEQ multiplex PCR; TCRdb has only the in-frame clones, and not every one. The sample holds 280,000 or so clones, under 90% seen once. Sample: PBMCs or T cells enriched from blood (not recorded which). The receptor set was obtained from a woman aged 45-59 years who had been exposed to COVID-19. Both conserved end residues are part of each CDR3. D genes are given only for firm matches. Where a row states a size, it is once, few, many or the class of an expanded clone; other rows omit it.

V gene: TRBV4-1; D gene: -; J gene: TRBJ1-6; clone size: -; CDR3 protein: CASSQVLAPRASSYNSPLHF; CDR3 DNA: TGCGCCAGCAGCCAAGTACTAGCACCCAGGGCGAGCTCCTATAATTCACCCCTCCACTTT
V gene: TRBV19; D gene: TRBD1; J gene: TRBJ1-2; clone size: -; CDR3 protein: CASSITGQGETLYGYTF; CDR3 DNA: TGTGCCAGTAGTATAACCGGACAGGGTGAGACTTTGTATGGCTACACCTTC
V gene: TRBV28; D gene: TRBD1; J gene: TRBJ2-3; clone size: once; CDR3 protein: CASSLGGQATDTQYF; CDR3 DNA: TGTGCCAGCAGCTTAGGGGGACAGGCGACAGATACGCAGTATTTT
V gene: TRBV5-1; D gene: -; J gene: TRBJ2-2; clone size: -; CDR3 protein: CASSSGQTTNTGELFF; CDR3 DNA: TGCGCCAGCAGTTCGGGACAAACGACGAACACCGGGGAGCTGTTTTTT
V gene: TRBV19; D gene: TRBD1; J gene: TRBJ1-1; clone size: -; CDR3 protein: CASIPQGGPSAFF; CDR3 DNA: TGTGCCAGTATTCCCCAGGGGGGCCCCAGCGCTTTCTTT
V gene: TRBV13; D gene: TRBD2; J gene: TRBJ2-7; clone size: -; CDR3 protein: CASSSNLDSGGYEQYF; CDR3 DNA: TGTGCCAGCAGCTCCAACTTGGATAGCGGGGGTTACGAGCAGTACTTC
V gene: TRBV12-5; D gene: -; J gene: TRBJ2-5; clone size: -; CDR3 protein: CASGFGALEETQYF; CDR3 DNA: TGTGCTAGTGGTTTTGGGGCCCTGGAAGAGACCCAGTACTTC
V gene: TRBV20-1; D gene: -; J gene: TRBJ2-1; clone size: -; CDR3 protein: CSATNLNEQFF; CDR3 DNA: TGCAGTGCCACGAACTTAAATGAGCAGTTCTTC
V gene: TRBV5-4; D gene: TRBD1; J gene: TRBJ1-2; clone size: once; CDR3 protein: CASSLKGASGYTF; CDR3 DNA: TGTGCCAGCAGCTTGAAGGGGGCCTCAGGCTACACCTTC
V gene: TRBV2; D gene: TRBD2; J gene: TRBJ2-1; clone size: -; CDR3 protein: CASVRGGSNLRSSYNEQFF; CDR3 DNA: TGTGCCAGTGTCCGGGGGGGGTCTAACCTTCGCAGCTCCTACAATGAGCAGTTCTTC
V gene: TRBV5-8; D gene: -; J gene: TRBJ1-2; clone size: -; CDR3 protein: CASSPPAWTTDGYTF; CDR3 DNA: TGTGCCAGCAGCCCCCCCGCGTGGACTACCGATGGCTACACCTTC
V gene: TRBV3-1/TRBV3-2; D gene: -; J gene: TRBJ1-1; clone size: -; CDR3 protein: CASSHGGLVTEAFF; CDR3 DNA: TGTGCCAGCAGCCACGGGGGGCTTGTCACTGAAGCTTTCTTT
V gene: TRBV19; D gene: TRBD1; J gene: TRBJ1-2; clone size: -; CDR3 protein: CASSTQGVSDGYTF; CDR3 DNA: TGTGCCAGTAGTACCCAGGGGGTTAGCGATGGCTACACCTTC
V gene: TRBV25-1; D gene: TRBD2; J gene: TRBJ2-1; clone size: -; CDR3 protein: CASSDAQRGINEQFF; CDR3 DNA: TGTGCCAGCAGTGATGCCCAGCGGGGGATCAATGAGCAGTTCTTC
V gene: TRBV7-2; D gene: -; J gene: TRBJ2-3; clone size: -; CDR3 protein: CASAQMSFTDTQYF; CDR3 DNA: TGTGCCAGCGCCCAGATGTCGTTCACAGATACGCAGTATTTT
V gene: TRBV28; D gene: TRBD1; J gene: TRBJ2-5; clone size: -; CDR3 protein: CASSLGGQGGTQYF; CDR3 DNA: TGTGCCAGCAGTTTAGGGGGACAGGGGGGGACCCAGTACTTC
V gene: TRBV28; D gene: -; J gene: TRBJ1-5; clone size: -; CDR3 protein: CASSSRRAINQPQHF; CDR3 DNA: TGTGCCAGCAGTTCACGCAGGGCTATTAATCAGCCCCAGCATTTT
V gene: TRBV3-1/TRBV3-2; D gene: TRBD1; J gene: TRBJ1-3; clone size: few; CDR3 protein: CASSRLQGTGNTIYF; CDR3 DNA: TGTGCCAGCAGCCGGTTACAGGGGACTGGAAACACCATATATTTT
V gene: TRBV5-1; D gene: -; J gene: TRBJ1-1; clone size: -; CDR3 protein: CASSLAGTHTEAFF; CDR3 DNA: TGCGCCAGCAGCTTGGCCGGGACACACACTGAAGCTTTCTTT
V gene: TRBV30; D gene: -; J gene: TRBJ1-2; clone size: few; CDR3 protein: CAWSGVHYGYTF; CDR3 DNA: TGTGCCTGGAGTGGAGTACACTATGGCTACACCTTC
V gene: TRBV18; D gene: -; J gene: TRBJ1-4; clone size: -; CDR3 protein: CASSPPGRRNEKLFF; CDR3 DNA: TGTGCCAGCTCACCACCGGGCAGGAGGAATGAAAAACTGTTTTTT
V gene: TRBV30; D gene: -; J gene: TRBJ1-1; clone size: -; CDR3 protein: CAWSVVGANTEAFF; CDR3 DNA: TGTGCCTGGAGTGTGGTGGGGGCGAACACTGAAGCTTTCTTT
V gene: TRBV12-3/TRBV12-4; D gene: -; J gene: TRBJ1-4; clone size: -; CDR3 protein: CASRRGPNEKLFF; CDR3 DNA: TGTGCCAGCAGAAGGGGTCCTAATGAAAAACTGTTTTTT
V gene: TRBV27; D gene: -; J gene: TRBJ1-2; clone size: -; CDR3 protein: CASSLGGANYGYTF; CDR3 DNA: TGTGCCAGCAGTTTAGGGGGGGCTAACTATGGCTACACCTTC
V gene: TRBV5-4; D gene: -; J gene: TRBJ2-1; clone size: -; CDR3 protein: CASSLGVLGNEQFF; CDR3 DNA: TGTGCCAGCAGCTTGGGGGTTCTAGGCAATGAGCAGTTCTTC
V gene: TRBV28; D gene: TRBD2; J gene: TRBJ2-3; clone size: -; CDR3 protein: CASRPLAGGSTDTQYF; CDR3 DNA: TGTGCCAGCAGACCTCTAGCGGGGGGGAGCACAGATACGCAGTATTTT
V gene: TRBV4-1; D gene: -; J gene: TRBJ1-1; clone size: -; CDR3 protein: CATRSVGRSRDTEAFF; CDR3 DNA: TGCGCCACCCGCAGCGTGGGGAGATCTAGAGACACTGAAGCTTTCTTT
V gene: TRBV28; D gene: -; J gene: TRBJ1-1; clone size: few; CDR3 protein: CASSLWPEDIEAFF; CDR3 DNA: TGTGCCAGCAGTTTATGGCCGGAAGACATCGAAGCTTTCTTT
V gene: TRBV6-5; D gene: -; J gene: TRBJ2-1; clone size: -; CDR3 protein: CASSLGRNNEQFF; CDR3 DNA: TGTGCCAGCAGTCTCGGCAGGAACAATGAGCAGTTCTTC
V gene: TRBV9; D gene: TRBD1; J gene: TRBJ2-3; clone size: -; CDR3 protein: CASSGLGGADTQYF; CDR3 DNA: TGTGCCAGCAGCGGCCTAGGGGGCGCCGATACGCAGTATTTT
V gene: TRBV19; D gene: -; J gene: TRBJ1-4; clone size: once; CDR3 protein: CASGRSGAGNEKLFF; CDR3 DNA: TGTGCCAGCGGACGCAGCGGGGCCGGTAATGAAAAACTGTTTTTT
V gene: TRBV5-5; D gene: -; J gene: TRBJ1-5; clone size: -; CDR3 protein: CASSLNSFGGNQPQHF; CDR3 DNA: TGTGCCAGCAGCTTGAATTCTTTCGGGGGAAATCAGCCCCAGCATTTT
V gene: TRBV5-8; D gene: TRBD1; J gene: TRBJ1-5; clone size: few; CDR3 protein: CASSLGQGTQPQHF; CDR3 DNA: TGTGCCAGCAGCCTGGGACAGGGGACCCAGCCCCAGCATTTT
V gene: TRBV3-1/TRBV3-2; D gene: -; J gene: TRBJ1-3; clone size: -; CDR3 protein: CASSQDSGVGNTIYF; CDR3 DNA: TGTGCCAGCAGCCAAGATAGCGGGGTCGGAAACACCATATATTTT
V gene: TRBV5-1; D gene: -; J gene: TRBJ2-7; clone size: -; CDR3 protein: CASSLMRDRSYEQYF; CDR3 DNA: TGCGCCAGCAGCCTAATGCGGGACAGATCCTACGAGCAGTACTTC
V gene: TRBV7-8; D gene: TRBD1; J gene: TRBJ1-6; clone size: -; CDR3 protein: CASSGRTGINSPLHF; CDR3 DNA: TGTGCCAGCAGCGGGCGGACAGGGATTAATTCACCCCTCCACTTT
V gene: TRBV7-9; D gene: -; J gene: TRBJ1-4; clone size: -; CDR3 protein: CASSFGPNQSNEKLFF; CDR3 DNA: TGTGCCAGCAGTTTTGGGCCCAACCAATCTAATGAAAAACTGTTTTTT
V gene: TRBV3-1/TRBV3-2; D gene: -; J gene: TRBJ2-2; clone size: -; CDR3 protein: CASSPQITGELFF; CDR3 DNA: TGTGCCAGCAGCCCACAAATCACCGGGGAGCTGTTTTTT
V gene: TRBV7-2; D gene: -; J gene: TRBJ1-5; clone size: -; CDR3 protein: CASSLTYSNQPQHF; CDR3 DNA: TGTGCCAGCAGCTTAACCTATAGCAATCAGCCCCAGCATTTT
V gene: TRBV30; D gene: TRBD2; J gene: TRBJ2-7; clone size: -; CDR3 protein: CAWSVGLVGEQYF; CDR3 DNA: TGTGCCTGGAGTGTAGGACTAGTCGGGGAGCAGTACTTC
V gene: TRBV28; D gene: TRBD1; J gene: TRBJ1-6; clone size: -; CDR3 protein: CASLGQNNSPLHF; CDR3 DNA: TGTGCCAGCCTGGGACAGAATAATTCACCCCTCCACTTT
V gene: TRBV7-2; D gene: TRBD2; J gene: TRBJ2-7; clone size: once; CDR3 protein: CASSSRLARGEQYF; CDR3 DNA: TGTGCCAGCAGCTCGAGACTAGCGCGGGGCGAGCAGTACTTC
V gene: TRBV2; D gene: -; J gene: TRBJ2-1; clone size: -; CDR3 protein: CASSESRGSQQFF; CDR3 DNA: TGTGCCAGCAGTGAAAGTCGCGGGTCACAGCAGTTCTTC
V gene: TRBV19; D gene: -; J gene: TRBJ1-5; clone size: -; CDR3 protein: CASSPGQGLSNQPQHF; CDR3 DNA: TGTGCCAGTAGTCCCGGGCAGGGGCTTAGCAATCAGCCCCAGCATTTT
V gene: TRBV6-2/TRBV6-3; D gene: TRBD2; J gene: TRBJ2-1; clone size: -; CDR3 protein: CASSSQRGASSYNEQFF; CDR3 DNA: TGTGCCAGCAGTTCTCAGCGGGGGGCCAGCTCCTACAATGAGCAGTTCTTC
V gene: TRBV29-1; D gene: TRBD1; J gene: TRBJ1-2; clone size: few; CDR3 protein: CSVDGTVYGYTF; CDR3 DNA: TGCAGCGTTGACGGGACAGTCTATGGCTACACCTTC
V gene: TRBV11-3; D gene: TRBD1; J gene: TRBJ2-1; clone size: -; CDR3 protein: CASSLERDSSYNEQFF; CDR3 DNA: TGTGCCAGCAGCTTAGAAAGGGACAGCTCCTACAATGAGCAGTTCTTC
V gene: TRBV2; D gene: -; J gene: TRBJ1-2; clone size: few; CDR3 protein: CASSEDRGHNHGYTF; CDR3 DNA: TGTGCCAGCAGTGAAGATAGAGGACATAACCATGGCTACACCTTC
V gene: TRBV28; D gene: -; J gene: TRBJ1-1; clone size: -; CDR3 protein: CASSLIGENAEAFF; CDR3 DNA: TGTGCCAGCAGCCTCATTGGGGAGAACGCTGAAGCTTTCTTT
V gene: TRBV29-1; D gene: -; J gene: TRBJ1-2; clone size: -; CDR3 protein: CSVGASNYGYTF; CDR3 DNA: TGCAGCGTTGGGGCATCTAACTATGGCTACACCTTC
V gene: TRBV4-1; D gene: -; J gene: TRBJ1-3; clone size: -; CDR3 protein: CASSQDILDTIYF; CDR3 DNA: TGCGCCAGCAGCCAAGATATTCTTGACACCATATATTTT
V gene: TRBV6-5; D gene: -; J gene: TRBJ1-5; clone size: once; CDR3 protein: CASSYSSLMGNQPQHF; CDR3 DNA: TGTGCCAGCAGTTACTCTAGCCTCATGGGCAATCAGCCCCAGCATTTT
V gene: TRBV4-2; D gene: TRBD1; J gene: TRBJ1-6; clone size: -; CDR3 protein: CASSQDRGTGSPLHF; CDR3 DNA: TGTGCCAGCAGCCAAGACAGGGGGACGGGGTCACCCCTCCACTTT
V gene: TRBV6-6; D gene: TRBD1; J gene: TRBJ1-6; clone size: -; CDR3 protein: CASSSLRDSHNSPLHF; CDR3 DNA: TGTGCCAGCAGTTCCCTAAGGGACAGTCATAATTCACCCCTCCACTTT
V gene: TRBV5-1; D gene: TRBD1; J gene: TRBJ2-5; clone size: -; CDR3 protein: CASSPGQGETQYF; CDR3 DNA: TGCGCCAGCAGCCCGGGACAGGGAGAGACCCAGTACTTC